The T cell receptor beta chain described here comes from a study of cytomegalovirus exposure and HLA in healthy donors. Study-level results: Later genetic work tied a missense DCLRE1C variant to beta-chain V and J trimming. Accurate HLA-A and HLA-B prediction from TCR beta sequences was reported for most subjects. Reported performance of the classifier showed diagnosis of cytomegalovirus status with high specificity and sensitivity.

The ends lost 4 bases at V and 4 bases at J; junction bases unmatched: 2. This CDR3 has 14 amino acids. Per germline, CDR1 SGDLS and CDR2 YYNGEE. About this clone: Its target is unknown.

PCR primers comprised 60 Vbeta and 13 Jbeta primers. The method was immunoSEQ multiplex PCR; TCRdb's version includes in-frame clones alone and lacks a portion of them. Its listing shows about 210,000 clones. Sequencing used PBMCs. This rearrangement joins TRBV9 to TRBJ1-5; 10 bases line up with TRBD1. This TCR derives from a woman in her 30s in good health and CMV-seropositive. CDR3 residues: CASSRDRGNQPQHF. CDR3 DNA sequence: TGTGCCAGCAGCCGGGACAGGGGTAATCAGCCCCAGCATTTT.